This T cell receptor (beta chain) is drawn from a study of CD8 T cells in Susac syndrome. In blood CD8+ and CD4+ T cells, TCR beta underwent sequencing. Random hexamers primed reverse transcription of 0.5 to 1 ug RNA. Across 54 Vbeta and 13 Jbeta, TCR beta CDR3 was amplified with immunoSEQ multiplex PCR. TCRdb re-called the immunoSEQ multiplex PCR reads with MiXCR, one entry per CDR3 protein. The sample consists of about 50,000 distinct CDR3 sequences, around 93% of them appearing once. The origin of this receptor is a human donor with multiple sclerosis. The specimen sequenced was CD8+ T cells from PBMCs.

The chain's CDR3 is CASGIGSYEQYF. CDR3 in DNA: TGTGCTAGTGGAATAGGGTCCTACGAGCAGTACTTC. The chain is built from TRBV12-5 and TRBJ2-7; D call uncertain. The germline V and J ends were trimmed by 6 bases and 1 base, with 7 bases remaining between them. The CDR3 loop spans 12 amino acids. Germline V gene data show CDR1 as LGHNT and CDR2 as FRNRAP.